Following are 18 T cell receptor beta chains from one sample sequenced in a study of Ad26.COV2.S vaccination and SARS-CoV-2 variants (dated by TCRdb to 2020 to 2022). Library generation was performed with the immunoSEQ multiplex PCR assay. TCRdb re-hosts the immuneACCESS table, in-frame sequences only. Its copies lack some clones; in the studies checked, an unresolved V gene accounts for under half of them, and the cause for the rest is not known. The sample table contains a few hundred thousand clones; only one count was recorded for roughly 90% of them. The top ten clones comprise approximately 4% of the sample. The treatment or condition label, read with the paper, signifies: 15 to 20 received Ad26.COV2.S at low or high dose, single or two shots; several received placebo; per-sample allocation not given. Repertoires of vaccine and placebo recipients were sequenced from samples collected on day 63 after the first injection.

Sequencing used peripheral blood, obtained in a trial of Ad26.COV2.S vaccine versus placebo. The receptors were gathered from a person between 18 and 59 years old who received the Ad26.COV2.S COVID-19 vaccine or a placebo.

This rearrangement joins TRBV4-2 to TRBJ2-2, with D possibly TRBD2 on 6 matching bases. In germline, CDR1 is LGHNA, CDR2 YNFKEQ. Trimming took off 2 bases at V and 7 bases at J, with 8 bases between the two ends. This CDR3 is 13 amino acids long. CDR3 residues: CASSQTGSGELFF. The CDR3 nucleotides are TGTGCCAGCAGCCAAACCGGGAGCGGGGAGCTGTTTTTT.

The V call is TRBV5-1, the J call TRBJ2-3; either TRBD1 or TRBD2 may fit D (6 bases each). Germline CDR1 and CDR2: SGHRS and YFSETQ. The CDR3 totals 15 residues. V was clipped by 5 bases and J by 2 bases, with 15 bases between them. The CDR3 spells CASSRIGGTTDTQYF. Written as DNA, the CDR3 is TGCGCCAGCAGTCGTATAGGGGGGACCACAGATACGCAGTATTTT.

V gene TRBV7-8 combines with J gene TRBJ2-5; D gene unclear. This CDR3 is 12 amino acids long. Trimming took 5 bases from V and 5 from J, leaving 9 bases between them. CDR1 and CDR2 (germline): SGHVS, FQNEAQ. In nucleotides, the CDR3 is TGTGCCAGCAGCCTGCAGAGGGAGACCCAGTACTTC. It yields the protein CASSLQRETQYF.

The chain joins TRBV5-1 to TRBJ1-3, with 8 bases matching TRBD1. The CDR3 spans 16 residues. Germline values: CDR1 SGHRS, CDR2 YFSETQ. The J segment lost 0 bases and the V segment lost 4 bases, leaving 6 bases of the junction unmatched. The DNA for the CDR3 is TGCGCCAGCAGCATCGGACAGGGCAGCTCTGGAAACACCATATATTTT. This codes for CASSIGQGSSGNTIYF.

In its sample, this clone was seen once. The genes are TRBV9 and TRBJ1-2, with D perhaps TRBD1 (5 bases). CDR3 length equals 17 residues. Germline-derived CDR1 and CDR2 are SGDLS and YYNGEE. The V gene lost 0 bases and the J gene lost 0 bases, with 15 bases spanning the gap. The CDR3 coding sequence is TGTGCCAGCAGCGTAGCCCGGGGGATCGATGCTAACTATGGCTACACCTTC. Translating gives CASSVARGIDANYGYTF.

The gene calls are TRBV5-4 and TRBJ1-2; tentative D call: TRBD1 (6 bases). The CDR3 is 14 residues long. Germline CDR1 reads SGHNT; CDR2 reads YYREEE (reference sequence). The ends were cut back, 2 bases at V and 4 bases at J, with 12 bases in the middle. The CDR3 reads CASSLEGDGYGYTF. CDR3 bases: TGTGCCAGCAGCTTAGAGGGGGACGGCTATGGCTACACCTTC.

This clone was found a few times. V and J are TRBV27 and TRBJ2-7; TRBD1 might be the D (6 bases). The V end lost 6 bases, the J end lost 0 bases, and 15 bases lay between the germline ends. CDR1 is MNHEY, CDR2 SMNVEV, per germline (reference sequence). The CDR3 has 15 amino acids. The CDR3 reads CASSRRQESSYEQYF. The CDR3 DNA follows: TGTGCCAGCAGCCGTAGACAGGAGTCCTCCTACGAGCAGTACTTC.

As to this clone: The sample holds other DNA sequences that translate to the same CDR3. This chain connects TRBV7-6 to TRBJ2-5; no clear D gene. The CDR3 spans 11 residues. With 2 bases removed from V and 4 bases from J, the gap between germline ends came to 2 bases. The germline CDR1 and CDR2 sequences are SGHVS and FNYEAQ. CDR3 nucleotides: TGTGCCAGCAGCTTATCAGAGACCCAGTACTTC. Protein sequence: CASSLSETQYF.

This clone was seen once. J is TRBJ1-1 and V is TRBV7-2, with 11 positions matching TRBD1. V trimming: 1 base; J trimming: 4 bases; junction bases outside the gene matches: 2. This CDR3 has 15 amino acids. Germline V gene sequence: CDR1 SGHTA, CDR2 FQGNSA. DNA for the CDR3: TGTGCCAGCAGCTTAGGGGGGACAGGGGGCACTGAAGCTTTCTTT. It yields the protein CASSLGGTGGTEAFF.

The V gene is TRBV4-3, the J gene TRBJ1-1; 8 bases match TRBD1. This CDR3 is built from 14 residues. CDR1 LGHNA and CDR2 YSLEER come from the germline V gene. V shed 0 bases and J 4 bases; nucleotides not matched to a gene: 1. CDR3 protein: CASSQDRGPTEAFF. DNA for the CDR3: TGCGCCAGCAGCCAAGACAGGGGGCCCACTGAAGCTTTCTTT.

This clone occurred once. V gene TRBV7-2 combines with J gene TRBJ1-2; TRBD1 aligns across 7 bases. V was pared by 3 bases and J by 3 bases, with 4 bases of the junction left unmatched. The CDR3 length is 14 residues. Germline lookup yields CDR1 SGHTA and CDR2 FQGNSA. CDR3 DNA sequence: TGTGCCAGCAGCTTTGCGGGACAGCACTATGGCTACACCTTC. Its translation: CASSFAGQHYGYTF.

This clone was recorded at least ten times. The V gene is TRBV6-4, the J gene TRBJ2-2, with no clear D. CDR1 is MRHNA, CDR2 SNTAGT, per germline. The ends were cut back, 0 bases at V and 3 bases at J, with 11 bases in the middle. This CDR3 has 16 residues. In DNA form, the CDR3 reads TGTGCCAGCAGTGACTCGAGCCTCCAAGACACCGGGGAGCTGTTTTTT. This codes for CASSDSSLQDTGELFF.

V is TRBV2 and J is TRBJ2-1, with no clear D. The ends were cut back, 6 bases at V and 8 bases at J, with 8 bases in the middle. In germline, CDR1 is SNHLY, CDR2 FYNNEI. The CDR3 has 11 residues. The CDR3 sequence is CASRTFDEQFF. CDR3 in DNA: TGTGCCAGCAGAACTTTTGATGAGCAGTTCTTC.

The J gene is TRBJ2-5, the V gene TRBV18, with 8 nucleotides matching TRBD1. Germline lookup yields CDR1 KGHSH and CDR2 LQKENI. V was pared by 1 base and J by 3 bases, with 7 bases of the junction left unmatched. CDR3 size: 16 residues. CDR3 DNA: TGTGCCAGCTCACCACGCCTGGACAGGGCCAAAGAGACCCAGTACTTC. It specifies CASSPRLDRAKETQYF.

The chain combines TRBV2 with TRBJ2-7, with unresolved D. V lost 0 bases to trimming and J lost 9 bases, with 21 bases between them. Germline lookup yields CDR1 SNHLY and CDR2 FYNNEI. CDR3 length: 16 amino acids. CDR3 amino acids: CASSEASGRLLSGQYF. The CDR3 region has the DNA TGTGCCAGCAGTGAAGCGTCAGGACGCTTACTTTCCGGGCAGTACTTC.

This clone has a single count. The chain couples TRBV6-2 or TRBV6-3 to TRBJ1-2; TRBD1 matches at 11 bases. Germline CDR1 MNHEY, CDR2 SVGEGT. This CDR3 is 15 amino acids long. With 5 bases clipped from V and 5 bases from J, the junction kept 7 bases outside the gene matches. In DNA form, the CDR3 reads TGTGCCAGCAGTCCGGACAGGGGGCTTTGGTATGGCTACACCTTC. This translates into CASSPDRGLWYGYTF.

The chain is built from TRBV5-8 and TRBJ2-3; a weak D match, TRBD2 (7 bases). V was shortened by 5 bases and J by 2 bases, with 18 bases between the two germline ends. Germline V CDR1 and CDR2: SGHTS, YDEGEE. CDR3 length: 16 residues. The CDR3 DNA sequence: TGTGCCAGCAGTCCTAGGTATGGGGGGGCCACAGATACGCAGTATTTT. Its translation: CASSPRYGGATDTQYF.

The V and J genes are TRBV11-2 and TRBJ2-2; D not certain. Per the germline V gene, CDR1 is SGHAT and CDR2 is FQNNGV. This CDR3 is built from 12 residues. The V and J ends lost 5 bases and 6 bases respectively, with 7 bases between them. The CDR3 spells CASSLPSGELFF. CDR3 bases: TGTGCCAGCAGCCTACCGTCCGGGGAGCTGTTTTTT.